This TCR beta chain is drawn from a study of CD8 T cells in Susac syndrome. The RNA input was 0.5 to 1 ug, and it was reverse transcribed with random hexamers. TCRdb used MiXCR to reprocess the immunoSEQ multiplex PCR reads, holding one entry per CDR3 protein. The table includes 200,000 to 250,000 distinct CDR3 sequences, 80% to 95% detected once. J gave up 1 base and V 4 bases, and 12 bases lay outside the gene matches. Germline CDR1 is PRHDT and CDR2 is FYEKMQ (reference sequence). The CDR3 totals 18 residues. The rearrangement uses TRBV13 and TRBJ2-2; 7 bases match TRBD2. The sequencing sample was made of CD8+ T cells from PBMCs. This TCR was sampled from a human donor with multiple sclerosis. The CDR3 bases are TGTGCCAGCAGCTCCTCCCTCTGGGGGGGAGTGAACACCGGGGAGCTGTTTTTT. It encodes CASSSSLWGGVNTGELFF. Variable domain in full (rest from reference TRBV13 and TRBJ2-2): AAGVIQSPRHLIKEKRETATLKCYPIPRHDTVYWYQQGPGQDPQFLISFYEKMQSDKGSIPDRFSAQQFSDYHSELNMSSLELGDSALYFCASSSSLWGGVNTGELFFGEGSRLTVL.